Below, 2 T cell receptor beta chains from the same sample are listed, as sequenced in a study of T cell responses to AZD1222 COVID-19 vaccine (dated by TCRdb to the early 2020s). This specimen's time point label, per the study, means: baseline before first vaccination. Libraries came from the immunoSEQ multiplex PCR assay. This is the immuneACCESS table as TCRdb keeps it, with only in-frame sequences that have V and J called. A part of the clones is gone; compared with another copy, unresolved V genes explain less than half, and the rest is unexplained. The sample includes more than 250,000 clones, with 93% observed a single time. The ten largest clones add up to less than 0.65% of the sample. The sample in question was peripheral blood, obtained on day 0 of AZD1222 vaccination. The receptors stem from an adult in good health.

The table lists this clone with a count of one. This chain links TRBV28 with TRBJ1-2; D not resolved. Looked up from germline, CDR1 is MDHEN and CDR2 is SYDVKM. The CDR3 extends over 12 amino acids. The V and J ends lost 3 bases and 5 bases respectively, with 7 bases between them. The chain's CDR3 is CASSLGYYGYTF. CDR3 DNA sequence: TGTGCCAGCAGTTTGGGGTATTATGGCTACACCTTC.

CDR3 sequence: CASSAGTAYEQYF. The CDR3 DNA sequence: TGTGCCAGCAGTGCCGGGACCGCGTACGAGCAGTACTTC. V and J are TRBV12-3 or TRBV12-4 and TRBJ2-7, with D perhaps TRBD1 or TRBD2 (5 bases each). The germline V and J ends were trimmed by 5 bases and 4 bases, with 12 bases remaining between them. The CDR3 covers 13 residues.